This entry lists 14 T cell receptor beta chains sequenced from one sample in a study of CD8 T cells in ankylosing spondylitis. Study results and limitations: Ankylosing spondylitis blood appeared to carry a characteristic TCR beta motif of several highly homologous variants.

TCRdb used MiXCR to reprocess the 5' RACE reads, holding one entry per CDR3 protein. The sample includes approximately 540,000 distinct CDR3 sequences, roughly 13% of them seen just once. Antigen specificity for these receptors is unknown. Sequencing was carried out using blood, either unsorted or a sorted T cell fraction (not recorded which). The receptors shown here come from a male donor with ankylosing spondylitis.

This clonotype was counted ten times or more. The chain recombines TRBV5-1 with TRBJ1-5; 9 bases are a match to TRBD1. V dropped 4 bases and J dropped 6; count of bases not matched to a gene: 8. The germline CDR1 and CDR2 sequences are SGHRS and YFSETQ. The CDR3 sequence is 15 residues long. The CDR3 DNA reads TGCGCCAGCAGCCCGCGGACAGGGGTCGGTCAGCCCCAGCATTTT. Protein product: CASSPRTGVGQPQHF.

In its sample, this clonotype was seen many times. This rearrangement joins TRBV20-1 to TRBJ2-7; 11 bases are shared with TRBD2. The CDR3 is 14 residues long. The V segment lost 2 bases and the J segment 4 bases; nucleotides outside the gene matches: 4. Germline V gene lookup returns CDR1 DFQATT and CDR2 SNEGSKA (reference sequence). CDR3 sequence (DNA): TGCAGTGCTAGAATAGCGGGAGGGGTATACGAGCAGTACTTC. Translated, it gives CSARIAGGVYEQYF.

This clonotype came up many times. This chain joins TRBV29-1 and TRBJ2-3, with TRBD2 matching over 11 bases. This CDR3 region has 15 residues. The germline V gene encodes CDR1 SQVTM and CDR2 ANQGSEA. J gave up 2 bases and V 4 bases, and 5 bases lay outside the gene matches. The CDR3: CSVGGLAVYTDTQYF. CDR3 coding DNA: TGCAGCGTTGGGGGACTAGCGGTCTACACAGATACGCAGTATTTT.

Only a few counts were recorded for this clonotype. The CDR3 protein is CSARASPIGGRIVAYNEQFF. DNA of the CDR3: TGCAGTGCTAGAGCCTCCCCCATTGGCGGGAGGATAGTAGCCTACAATGAGCAGTTCTTC. The rearrangement links TRBV20-1 to TRBJ2-1; TRBD2 matches at 8 bases. Germline CDR1 DFQATT, CDR2 SNEGSKA (reference sequence). This CDR3 contains 20 residues. V shed 1 base and J 2 bases; nucleotides not matched to a gene: 19.

This clonotype was detected a few times. The J gene is TRBJ1-3, the V gene TRBV24-1; TRBD1 aligns across 9 bases. V was clipped by 7 bases and J by 2 bases; unmatched bases: 8. CDR3 length: 16 residues. Germline V gene data show CDR1 as KGHDR and CDR2 as SFDVKD. The DNA for the CDR3 is TGTGCCACCAGGACCCGGGGGGACAGGGCTGGAAACACCATATATTTT. Translating gives CATRTRGDRAGNTIYF.

This clonotype was found many times. The chain combines TRBV7-9 with TRBJ2-1; TRBD2 aligns across 12 bases. CDR1 and CDR2 (germline): SEHNR, FQNEAQ (reference sequence). The CDR3 spans 14 residues. Trimming at V came to 6 bases and at J to 7 bases, leaving 4 bases not matched to a gene. The CDR3 coding sequence is TGTGCCAGCAGGACTAGCGGGAGCTTGAATGAGCAGTTCTTC. Translated, it gives CASRTSGSLNEQFF.

This clonotype was counted a few times. Sequence at one end of the junction differs from germline and may be a read error. The gene calls are TRBV20-1 and TRBJ2-2, with 7 bases matching TRBD1. The CDR3 runs 14 residues. Germline V CDR1 and CDR2: DFQATT, SNEGSKA (reference sequence). In nucleotides, the CDR3 is TGCAGTGCTCCTTCGACAGGGAACGCCGGGGAGCTGTTTTTT. Encoded protein: CSAPSTGNAGELFF.

This clonotype was seen a handful of times. The rearrangement joins TRBV7-8 to TRBJ2-1; TRBD2 matches at 13 bases. Germline V gives CDR1 SGHVS, CDR2 FQNEAQ. The J segment lost 4 bases and the V segment lost 0 bases, leaving 9 bases of the junction unmatched. The length of the CDR3 is 19 residues. The CDR3 loop is CASSLATSGREGWYNEQFF. Here the CDR3 DNA reads TGTGCCAGCAGCTTAGCCACTAGCGGGAGGGAGGGATGGTACAATGAGCAGTTCTTC.

This clonotype appeared many times. The chain joins TRBV20-1 to TRBJ2-3; 9 bases align to TRBD2. Looked up from germline, CDR1 is DFQATT and CDR2 is SNEGSKA (reference sequence). The CDR3 has 14 residues. V lost 4 bases and J lost 0; bases outside the gene matches: 2. CDR3 DNA sequence: TGCAGTGCTACAACTAGCGGGAGCACAGATACGCAGTATTTT. Its translation is CSATTSGSTDTQYF.

The chain couples TRBV20-1 to TRBJ2-3, with TRBD2 matching over 8 bases. Germline trimming cut 3 bases from V and 3 bases from J; bases unmatched to any gene: 5. Germline V gene lookup returns CDR1 DFQATT and CDR2 SNEGSKA (reference sequence). CDR3 length equals 14 residues. CDR3 bases: TGCAGTGCTAGTTATCGGGGGGGGACAGATACGCAGTATTTT. Translation: CSASYRGGTDTQYF.

The chain recombines TRBV7-9 with TRBJ2-1; 10 nucleotides agree with TRBD2. Germline V gene lookup returns CDR1 SEHNR and CDR2 FQNEAQ (reference sequence). The CDR3 is 17 amino acids. V gave up 5 bases and J gave up 6 bases; unmatched junction bases: 13. The CDR3 protein is CASSPKIASGRGNEQFF. DNA of the CDR3: TGTGCCAGCAGCCCGAAGATCGCTAGCGGGAGAGGCAATGAGCAGTTCTTC.

This clonotype was detected once. The chain links TRBV20-1 to TRBJ1-1; no definite D call. V lost 0 bases to trimming and J lost 0 bases, with 17 bases between them. The CDR3 has 17 residues. Germline CDR1 and CDR2: DFQATT and SNEGSKA (reference sequence). Here the CDR3 reads CSARDFEGSSMNTEAFF. The CDR3 bases are TGCAGTGCTAGAGATTTCGAGGGCAGCTCCATGAACACTGAAGCTTTCTTT.

This clonotype was observed a few times. This chain uses TRBV20-1 with TRBJ2-2, with D tentatively TRBD1 (5 bases). V lost 4 bases to trimming and J lost 5 bases, with 14 bases between them. Looked up from germline, CDR1 is DFQATT and CDR2 is SNEGSKA (reference sequence). CDR3 length: 14 amino acids. CDR3 sequence (DNA): TGCAGTGCTAATTACGTAGACAGTACCGGGGAGCTGTTTTTT. It specifies CSANYVDSTGELFF.

This clonotype was detected only a few times. The V gene is TRBV20-1, the J gene TRBJ2-3; 12 positions agree with TRBD2. The CDR3 spans 14 residues. The V and J ends lost 5 bases and 4 bases, in that order; junction bases with no gene match: 4. Germline V lookup: CDR1 DFQATT, CDR2 SNEGSKA (reference sequence). The CDR3 DNA is TGCAGTGCTCTCCGACTAGCGGGAGCAGATACGCAGTATTTT. Amino acids: CSALRLAGADTQYF.